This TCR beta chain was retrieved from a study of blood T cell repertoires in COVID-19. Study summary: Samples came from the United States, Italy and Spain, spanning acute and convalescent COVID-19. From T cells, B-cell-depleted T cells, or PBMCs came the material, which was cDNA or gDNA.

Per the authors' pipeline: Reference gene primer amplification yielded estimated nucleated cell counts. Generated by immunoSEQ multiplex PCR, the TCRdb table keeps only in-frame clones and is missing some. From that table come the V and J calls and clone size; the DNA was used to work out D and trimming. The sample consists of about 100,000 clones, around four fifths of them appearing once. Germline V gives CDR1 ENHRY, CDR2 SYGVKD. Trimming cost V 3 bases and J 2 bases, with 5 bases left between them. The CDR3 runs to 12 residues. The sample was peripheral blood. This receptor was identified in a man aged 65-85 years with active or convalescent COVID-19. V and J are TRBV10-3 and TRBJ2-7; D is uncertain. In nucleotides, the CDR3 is TGTGCCATCAGTGACGTAACCTACGAGCAGTACTTC. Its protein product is CAISDVTYEQYF.